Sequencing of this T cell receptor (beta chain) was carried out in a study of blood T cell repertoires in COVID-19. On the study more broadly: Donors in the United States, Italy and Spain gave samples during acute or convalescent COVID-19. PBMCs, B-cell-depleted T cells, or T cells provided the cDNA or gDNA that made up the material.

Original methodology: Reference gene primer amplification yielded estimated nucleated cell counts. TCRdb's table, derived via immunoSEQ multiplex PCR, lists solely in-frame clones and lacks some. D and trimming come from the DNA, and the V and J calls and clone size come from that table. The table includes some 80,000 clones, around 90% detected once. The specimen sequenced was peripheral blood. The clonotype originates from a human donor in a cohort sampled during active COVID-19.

CDR3 coding DNA: TGTGCCACCAGCGCCAGATTGGGACAGAGGTTGAATGGCTACACCTTC. The encoded protein is CATSARLGQRLNGYTF. This chain links TRBV15 with TRBJ1-2; 7 bases agree with TRBD1. This CDR3 comprises 16 residues. The V gene's germline CDR1 is LNHNV and CDR2 YYDKDF (reference sequence). With V trimmed by 5 bases and J by 6 bases, 15 bases remained unmatched.